This entry lists 20 T cell receptor beta chains sequenced from one sample in a study of human T cells and chemical hapten exposure. Time point reported: pre-sensitization, week 0. This sample's treatment: therapeutic diphenylcyclopropenone sensitization with weekly scalp DPC. TCRdb fed the RACE reads into MiXCR, producing one record per CDR3 protein. The repertoire holds some 300,000 distinct CDR3 sequences, 5.5% seen once, with approximately 8.2% in the top ten. Sequencing used whole blood, obtained in connection with sensitization to the hapten diphenylcyclopropenone (DPC). Receptors were obtained from a woman under 30 with alopecia areata. Some clones in this sample may be carry-over from other donors' samples.

This clonotype was seen more than once but under ten times. The V gene is TRBV9, the J gene TRBJ2-3, with no clear D. Germline assignment: CDR1 SGDLS and CDR2 YYNGEE. CDR3 length: 13 amino acids. Trimming cost V 0 bases and J 6 bases, with 8 bases left between them. The CDR3 DNA reads TGTGCCAGCAGCGTAGGAGCCCCGGATACGCAGTATTTT. Residues: CASSVGAPDTQYF.

This clonotype has just a few counts. The CDR3 DNA sequence: TGTGCCACCAGTGATTTCGCAGGGGAATACAATGAGCAGTTCTTC. Protein: CATSDFAGEYNEQFF. The gene calls are TRBV24-1 and TRBJ2-1; perhaps TRBD1 as D (6 bases). The V end was cut by 1 base, the J end by 4 bases, with 10 bases between. This CDR3 region has 15 residues. Germline CDR1 KGHDR, CDR2 SFDVKD.

The chain has TRBV14 and TRBJ1-2, with D unresolved. The CDR3 consists of 13 residues. Looked up from germline, CDR1 is SGHDN and CDR2 is FVKESK. The V and J ends lost 0 bases and 5 bases respectively, with 7 bases between them. For the CDR3, the DNA is TGTGCCAGCAGCCAAGATCTCCAGTATGGCTACACCTTC. Protein: CASSQDLQYGYTF.

The chain carries TRBV5-6 and TRBJ1-1, with D unresolved. V lost 0 bases and J 7 bases, leaving 7 bases between the germline ends. The CDR3 is made up of 12 amino acids. CDR1 and CDR2 from the germline V gene are SGHDT and YYEEEE. This CDR3 reads CASSLAGSEAFF. The CDR3 DNA sequence: TGTGCCAGCAGCTTGGCCGGGAGTGAAGCTTTCTTT.

The CDR3 loop reads CASTQRANYGYTF. DNA of the CDR3: TGTGCCAGCACCCAGAGAGCTAACTATGGCTACACCTTC. The chain recombines TRBV28 with TRBJ1-2; no clear D gene. Germline V gene lookup returns CDR1 MDHEN and CDR2 SYDVKM. V was pared by 7 bases and J by 0 bases, with 9 bases between. There are 13 residues in the CDR3.

This clonotype was counted ten times or more. This chain uses TRBV29-1 with TRBJ2-3; D remains ambiguous. CDR3 length: 13 residues. Per the germline V gene, CDR1 is SQVTM and CDR2 is ANQGSEA. The germline V and J ends were trimmed by 6 bases and 0 bases, with 10 bases remaining between them. CDR3 amino acids: CSVAGPSTDTQYF. The CDR3 region has the DNA TGCAGCGTCGCCGGTCCTAGCACAGATACGCAGTATTTT.

This clonotype was counted only a few times. This rearrangement joins TRBV14 to TRBJ2-3, with 9 bases matching TRBD1. CDR3 length: 18 residues. The germline V gene encodes CDR1 SGHDN and CDR2 FVKESK. V trimming: 4 bases; J trimming: 2 bases; junction bases outside the gene matches: 13. CDR3 in amino acids: CASSRHVYRDRDTDTQYF. The CDR3 bases are TGTGCCAGCAGCCGCCACGTCTACCGGGACAGGGACACAGATACGCAGTATTTT. Looking up the rest from reference TRBV14 and TRBJ2-3 gives the full variable domain: EAGVTQFPSHSVIEKGQTVTLRCDPISGHDNLYWYRRVMGKEIKFLLHFVKESKQDESGMPNNRFLAERTGGTYSTLKVQPAELEDSGVYFCASSRHVYRDRDTDTQYFGPGTRLTVL.

A few counts support this clonotype. This chain joins TRBV10-3 and TRBJ1-3; D ambiguous. The V and J ends lost 4 bases and 5 bases respectively, with 9 bases between them. The CDR3 sequence is 13 residues long. Germline V lookup: CDR1 ENHRY, CDR2 SYGVKD. The CDR3 sequence: CAISGGYRNTIYF. The CDR3 DNA reads as TGTGCCATCAGTGGAGGGTACAGAAACACCATATATTTT.

This clonotype was seen a few times. The chain joins TRBV11-2 to TRBJ2-2; 8 bases match TRBD2. This CDR3 spans 15 amino acids. Trimming removed 5 bases from V and 1 base from J; junction bases left unmatched: 3. The germline V gene has CDR1 SGHAT and CDR2 FQNNGV. The CDR3 loop is CASSPREGNTGELFF. CDR3 nucleotide sequence: TGTGCCAGCAGCCCCCGGGAGGGGAACACCGGGGAGCTGTTTTTT. Complete variable domain (other parts from reference TRBV11-2 and TRBJ2-2): EAGVAQSPRYKIIEKRQSVAFWCNPISGHATLYWYQQILGQGPKLLIQFQNNGVVDDSQLPKDRFSAERLKGVDSTLKIQPAKLEDSAVYLCASSPREGNTGELFFGEGSRLTVL.

This clonotype has at least ten counts. This sequence joins TRBV6-1 and TRBJ2-7, with 9 bases lining up with TRBD2. This CDR3 spans 14 amino acids. CDR1 is MNHNS, CDR2 SASEGT, per germline. V lost 5 bases, J lost 3 bases, and 5 bases stayed unmatched. The CDR3 here is CASSQRGVSYEQYF. The CDR3 nucleotides are TGTGCCAGCAGTCAGCGGGGGGTAAGCTACGAGCAGTACTTC.

The rearrangement uses TRBV5-1 and TRBJ1-6, with D unclear. The CDR3 has 15 residues. Between the trimmed V and J ends, which lost 0 bases and 3 bases, there was a span of 7 bases. CDR1 is SGHRS and CDR2 is YFSETQ in the germline V gene. This CDR3 is CASSLGLIYNSPLHF. CDR3 in DNA: TGCGCCAGCAGCTTGGGACTGATCTATAATTCACCCCTCCACTTT.

This clonotype was seen more than once but under ten times. J is TRBJ1-4 and V is TRBV20-1; the D is unclear. The germline CDR1 and CDR2 sequences are DFQATT and SNEGSKA (reference sequence). The CDR3 length is 17 residues. V lost 3 bases and J lost 7, with 24 bases in between. The CDR3 nucleotides are TGCAGTGCTAGGTCTATCAAGGTCGGGAAACTGCGTGAAAAACTGTTTTTT. Amino acid sequence: CSARSIKVGKLREKLFF.

This clonotype appeared many times. The CDR3 loop is CASSSLGGSNYGYTF. The CDR3 nucleotides read TGTGCCAGCAGTTCTCTCGGCGGGAGTAACTATGGCTACACCTTC. This chain connects TRBV6-5 to TRBJ1-2; D remains unclear. The CDR3 runs to 15 residues. From germline, CDR1 is MNHEY and CDR2 SVGAGI. Trimming left V 4 bases short and J 1 base short, with 13 bases between.

This clonotype was seen ten or more times. The rearrangement links TRBV7-6 to TRBJ2-7; D perhaps matches TRBD1 (5 bases). Germline V CDR1 and CDR2: SGHVS, FNYEAQ. The CDR3 loop spans 15 amino acids. V dropped 1 base and J dropped 3 bases, with 13 bases sitting between them. CDR3 sequence: CASSLDRTGLYEQYF. In DNA, the CDR3 is TGTGCCAGCAGCTTAGATCGAACAGGCCTCTACGAGCAGTACTTC.

Many counts were recorded for this clonotype. The chain recombines TRBV12-3 or TRBV12-4 with TRBJ2-5; TRBD2 agrees at 12 bases. The CDR3 has 15 amino acids. V gave up 6 bases and J gave up 3 bases; unmatched junction bases: 5. Here the CDR3 reads CASSSGLAGKETQYF. CDR3 DNA: TGTGCCAGCAGCTCCGGACTAGCGGGGAAAGAGACCCAGTACTTC.

This chain uses TRBV18 with TRBJ1-1, with 11 bases that match TRBD1. The V gene end was trimmed by 2 bases and the J gene end by 2 bases; junction bases not matched to a gene: 7. Germline lookup yields CDR1 KGHSH and CDR2 LQKENI. This CDR3 is built from 17 residues. The CDR3 DNA follows: TGTGCCAGCTCACCATTCCCGGGACAGGGGGGAAACACTGAAGCTTTCTTT. Residues: CASSPFPGQGGNTEAFF.

This clonotype has a count of ten or more. The chain is built from TRBV10-3 and TRBJ1-1; D uncertain. V was pared by 3 bases and J by 6 bases, with 14 bases between. In germline, CDR1 is ENHRY, CDR2 SYGVKD. The CDR3 is made up of 14 amino acids. CDR3 in amino acids: CAISDSSTSPEAFF. CDR3 coding DNA: TGTGCCATCAGTGACAGCTCCACTTCCCCTGAAGCTTTCTTT.

Only a few counts were recorded for this clonotype. CDR3 protein: CAISDRVFEKLFF. CDR3 bases: TGTGCCATCAGTGACAGGGTTTTTGAAAAACTGTTTTTT. This chain joins TRBV10-3 and TRBJ1-4; possibly TRBD1 for D (5 bases). The CDR3 runs to 13 residues. Germline V gene sequence: CDR1 ENHRY, CDR2 SYGVKD. With 3 bases removed from V and 7 bases from J, the gap between germline ends came to 9 bases.

V usage is TRBV20-1 and J usage is TRBJ2-6, with D possibly TRBD2 on 6 matching bases. CDR3 length: 15 amino acids. V was pared by 1 base and J by 4 bases, with 11 bases between. Per the germline V gene, CDR1 is DFQATT and CDR2 is SNEGSKA (reference sequence). The CDR3 nucleotides are TGCAGTGCTAGAGGCGCGGAGGGCGGGGCCAACGTCCTGACTTTC. It yields the protein CSARGAEGGANVLTF.

There are a few counts of this clonotype. This chain connects TRBV12-3 or TRBV12-4 to TRBJ2-1; tentatively, D is TRBD2 (5 bases). Deletions cut 6 bases from V and 7 bases from J, with 16 bases between. This CDR3 comprises 14 residues. CDR3 loop: CASSPRGPSNEQFF. The CDR3 DNA reads TGTGCCAGCAGCCCCCGGGGTCCCTCTAATGAGCAGTTCTTC.